This passage covers 18 T cell receptor beta chains from one sample sequenced in a study of T cell responses to AZD1222 COVID-19 vaccine. This table comes from immunoSEQ multiplex PCR, and its TCRdb copy is limited to in-frame clones, with some not included. The table has 100,000 to 150,000 clones, roughly 91% seen once. Here the sequenced sample was peripheral blood, taken on day 0 of MenACWY control vaccination. All receptors come from an adult in good health.

The V gene is TRBV5-4, the J gene TRBJ2-1; D tentatively fits TRBD1 or TRBD2 (5 bases each). Germline CDR1 SGHNT, CDR2 YYREEE (reference sequence). The V end was cut by 2 bases, the J end by 2 bases, with 17 bases between. The CDR3 consists of 17 residues. As DNA, the CDR3 is TGTGCCAGCAGCTTTAACTCGGGACCCACGGCCTACAATGAGCAGTTCTTC. Its protein product is CASSFNSGPTAYNEQFF.

V usage is TRBV7-9 and J usage is TRBJ2-7; 9 bases line up with TRBD2. There are 17 residues in the CDR3. The germline CDR1 and CDR2 sequences are SEHNR and FQNEAQ (reference sequence). Trimming removed 1 base from V and 0 bases from J; junction bases left unmatched: 7. Here the CDR3 DNA reads TGTGCCAGCAGCTTAGAAGGGAGCGGGAGGCCCTCCTACGAGCAGTACTTC. Translated, it gives CASSLEGSGRPSYEQYF.

The chain has TRBV20-1 and TRBJ1-1; unclear D gene. Trimming stripped 3 bases from V and 6 bases from J, with 8 bases between. CDR3 length: 11 residues. Germline values: CDR1 DFQATT, CDR2 SNEGSKA (reference sequence). CDR3 sequence (DNA): TGCAGTGCTAGTAAGGTACCTGAAGCTTTCTTT. As protein: CSASKVPEAFF.

V usage is TRBV3-1 (or the pseudogene TRBV3-2) and J usage is TRBJ1-4, with D possibly being TRBD1 (6 bases). The germline CDR1 and CDR2 sequences are LGHDT and YNNKEL (reference sequence). The CDR3 is 15 residues long. Trimming cost V 4 bases and J 4 bases, with 13 bases left between them. In DNA, the CDR3 is TGTGCCAGCAGCCTCGGGGGCGCGGGTAATGAAAAACTGTTTTTT. As protein: CASSLGGAGNEKLFF.

The chain joins TRBV6-5 to TRBJ1-6; D ambiguous. Germline CDR1 reads MNHEY; CDR2 reads SVGAGI. The CDR3 is made up of 15 amino acids. Trimming left V 5 bases short and J 4 bases short, with 12 bases between. The CDR3 DNA reads as TGTGCCAGCAGTCTGCAAGGAGATTATAATTCACCCCTCCACTTT. As protein: CASSLQGDYNSPLHF.

V usage is TRBV1 and J usage is TRBJ2-7. TRBV1 is designated a pseudogene. This CDR3 has 10 amino acids. As DNA, the CDR3 is TGCACCAGCAGCCAAGGCGAGCAGTACGTC. Encoded protein: CTSSQGEQYV.

This chain connects TRBV28 to TRBJ2-3, with D unclear. CDR3 length equals 12 residues. Germline V gives CDR1 MDHEN, CDR2 SYDVKM. V was cut by 2 bases and J by 5 bases, with 5 bases left in between. CDR3: CASSLQKDTQYF. In nucleotides, the CDR3 is TGTGCCAGCAGTTTACAGAAAGATACGCAGTATTTT.

This chain uses TRBV7-6 with TRBJ2-3, with 11 bases aligning to TRBD2. The CDR3 is 14 residues long. The trim removed 4 bases at V and 8 bases at J, leaving 5 bases unmatched. The V gene's germline CDR1 is SGHVS and CDR2 FNYEAQ. CDR3 nucleotide sequence: TGTGCCAGCAGCTCCGGGACTAGCGGAATTACGCAGTATTTT. It translates to CASSSGTSGITQYF. The whole variable domain, remainder taken from reference TRBV7-6 and TRBJ2-3, is GAGVSQSPRYKVTKRGQDVALRCDPISGHVSLYWYRQALGQGPEFLTYFNYEAQQDKSGLPNDRFSAERPEGSISTLTIQRTEQRDSAMYRCASSSGTSGITQYFGPGTRLTVL.

The V gene is TRBV28, the J gene TRBJ2-1; TRBD2 agrees at 13 bases. CDR1 and CDR2 from the germline V gene are MDHEN and SYDVKM. Trimming at V came to 2 bases and at J to 4 bases, leaving 14 bases not matched to a gene. The CDR3 runs 20 residues. The CDR3: CASSLEGLAGSSAGYNEQFF. The CDR3 coding sequence is TGTGCCAGCAGTTTAGAGGGACTAGCGGGAAGTTCTGCGGGTTACAATGAGCAGTTCTTC.

This rearrangement joins TRBV25-1 to TRBJ2-1, with D tentatively TRBD1 or TRBD2 (5 bases each). This CDR3 comprises 15 residues. Trimming took 8 bases from V and 0 from J, leaving 14 bases between them. Germline CDR1 reads MGHDK; CDR2 reads SYGVNS. The CDR3 region is CASGDLQSSYNEQFF. The CDR3 DNA follows: TGTGCCAGCGGGGACCTCCAGAGCTCCTACAATGAGCAGTTCTTC.

In its sample, this clone was seen once. The chain is built from TRBV6-4 and TRBJ2-1, with TRBD2 matching over 10 bases. Per the germline V gene, CDR1 is MRHNA and CDR2 is SNTAGT. Germline trimming cut 0 bases from V and 8 bases from J; bases unmatched to any gene: 4. This CDR3 is built from 15 residues. The CDR3 DNA sequence: TGTGCCAGCAGTGACTCAGGAGCGGGGGGGCATGAGCAGTTCTTC. Translated: CASSDSGAGGHEQFF.

The DNA of the CDR3 is TGCGCCAGCAGCCAAGCCGGCCAGGGCGAGACCCAGTACTTC. Amino acid sequence: CASSQAGQGETQYF. The gene calls are TRBV4-1 and TRBJ2-5; D possibly corresponds to TRBD1 (5 bases). V lost 1 base and J 5 bases, leaving 11 bases between the germline ends. This CDR3 has 14 residues. CDR1 and CDR2 from the germline V gene are MGHRA and YSYEKL.

The V and J genes are TRBV4-1 and TRBJ1-2; no clear D gene. V dropped 2 bases and J dropped 4 bases, with 8 bases sitting between them. The CDR3 contains 13 residues. In germline, CDR1 is MGHRA, CDR2 YSYEKL. The CDR3 region has the DNA TGCGCCAGCAGCCAAAGTGGGCCCTATGGCTACACCTTC. Residues: CASSQSGPYGYTF.

The chain carries TRBV27 and TRBJ2-5; no definite D call. The ends were cut back, 6 bases at V and 4 bases at J, with 12 bases in the middle. This CDR3 contains 13 residues. Germline V lookup: CDR1 MNHEY, CDR2 SMNVEV (reference sequence). DNA of the CDR3: TGTGCCAGCAGGCGATACCCAGGAGAGACCCAGTACTTC. This encodes CASRRYPGETQYF.

The table lists this clone with a count of one. The chain recombines TRBV2 with TRBJ1-1; the D gene is possibly TRBD1 (5 bases). Germline lookup yields CDR1 SNHLY and CDR2 FYNNEI. The CDR3 loop spans 12 amino acids. The CDR3 is CASRGGRQEAFF. The CDR3 DNA reads as TGTGCGTCTAGAGGTGGGAGACAGGAAGCTTTCTTT.

The chain employs TRBV5-3 and TRBJ2-7, with D perhaps TRBD2 (5 bases). TRBV5-3 is reported as an ORF; its role is uncertain. Trimming cost V 0 bases and J 6 bases, with 16 bases left between them. The CDR3 is 15 amino acids. The DNA for the CDR3 is TGTGCCAGAAGCTTGGGCAGCGGAAGGTGTTGCGAGCAGTACTTC. As protein: CARSLGSGRCCEQYF.

The chain recombines TRBV7-9 with TRBJ1-6; D gene ambiguous. CDR3 length equals 14 residues. CDR1 is SEHNR, CDR2 FQNEAQ, per germline (reference sequence). Between the trimmed V and J ends, which lost 3 bases and 3 bases, there was a span of 6 bases. The DNA for the CDR3 is TGTGCCAGCAGCTTCGGCAGCTATAATTCACCCCTCCACTTT. The encoded protein is CASSFGSYNSPLHF.

The chain combines TRBV9 with TRBJ1-6, with TRBD1 identical over 12 bases. With V trimmed by 0 bases and J by 14 bases, 6 bases remained unmatched. The CDR3 runs 15 residues. Germline CDR1 is SGDLS and CDR2 is YYNGEE. The CDR3, as DNA: TGTGCCAGCAGCGTAGGGGGACAGGGGGCTATAGCCCTCCACTTT. As protein: CASSVGGQGAIALHF.